The clone carrying this T cell receptor beta chain was seen ten or more times. The antigen is undetermined. The V gene's germline CDR1 is ENHRY and CDR2 SYGVKD. The CDR3 contains 15 residues. The V segment lost 2 bases and the J segment 7 bases; nucleotides outside the gene matches: 8. This entry is derived from a study of naive and memory T cell subsets. Overall study results and limits: Possibly reflecting memory cells re-expressing CD45RA, a few larger clonotypes occurred in naive repertoires, especially CD8.

The beta constant-region primer was an equimolar mix of two oligonucleotides covering TRBC1 and TRBC2. Ligated cDNA was amplified by four rounds of PCR with nested alpha and beta constant-region primers and SP2. MiXCR, run by TCRdb on the UMI-ligation and nested PCR reads, gives a single entry per CDR3 protein. The sample includes over 110,000 distinct CDR3 sequences, approximately 21% seen only once; the top ten take roughly 0.6%. The clonotype comes from a human donor in good health. The chain combines TRBV10-3 with TRBJ2-1, with 7 positions matching TRBD1. Source material: naive CD8+ T cells from blood. CDR3 nucleotide sequence: TGTGCCATCAGTGAGACCACGGCAGGGGGAAATGAGCAGTTCTTC. It encodes CAISETTAGGNEQFF.